A single sample gave rise to the 22 T cell receptor beta chains below, sequenced in a study of Graves' ophthalmopathy and Graves' hyperthyroidism. Researchers took RNA transcripts and amplified TCR beta CDR3 regions from them. The authors performed first-round RT-PCR with HTBI primers and then a second-round multiplex PCR. MiXCR was run by TCRdb on the multiplex PCR reads, yielding one entry per CDR3 protein. The repertoire has 600,000 to 950,000 distinct CDR3 sequences, roughly 40% of them found once; the top ten carry 44%. What was sequenced was peripheral blood. The receptors here all came from an adult man with Graves' ophthalmopathy.

This clonotype has just a few counts. The chain uses TRBV19 and TRBJ2-7; perhaps TRBD2 as D (5 bases). V lost 3 bases to trimming and J lost 3 bases, with 15 bases between them. This CDR3 has 15 residues. Germline V gene data show CDR1 as LNHDA and CDR2 as SQIVND (reference sequence). The CDR3 DNA is TGTGCCAGTAGTATCTATGCGGGCCTGAACTACGAGCAGTACTTC. This encodes CASSIYAGLNYEQYF.

This clonotype was picked up a small number of times. This sequence joins TRBV7-9 and TRBJ2-5, with 7 bases identical to TRBD1. The CDR3 is made up of 14 amino acids. The trim removed 5 bases at V and 7 bases at J, leaving 10 bases unmatched. In germline, CDR1 is SEHNR, CDR2 FQNEAQ (reference sequence). CDR3 sequence: CASSPQGVPATQYF. In DNA form, the CDR3 reads TGTGCCAGCAGCCCTCAGGGGGTCCCTGCGACCCAGTACTTC.

V gene TRBV20-1 combines with J gene TRBJ2-5; 10 nucleotides agree with TRBD2. V shed 6 bases and J 9 bases; nucleotides not matched to a gene: 10. There are 13 residues in the CDR3. Germline V gives CDR1 DFQATT, CDR2 SNEGSKA (reference sequence). DNA for the CDR3: TGCAGTGCCGGAGGGCTAGCGGGGGAGGCCCAGTACTTC. Translation: CSAGGLAGEAQYF.

Many counts were recorded for this clonotype. The V call is TRBV29-1, the J call TRBJ2-6; D is unclear. V was trimmed by 3 bases and J by 1 base, leaving 4 bases between them. This CDR3 contains 13 residues. The germline V gene encodes CDR1 SQVTM and CDR2 ANQGSEA. CDR3 protein: CSVEESGANVLTF. The CDR3 DNA is TGCAGCGTTGAGGAATCTGGGGCCAACGTCCTGACTTTC.

V gene TRBV28 combines with J gene TRBJ2-6; a possible D gene is TRBD1 (6 bases). Deletions cut 6 bases from V and 4 bases from J, with 16 bases between. The length of the CDR3 is 16 residues. CDR1 and CDR2 from the germline V gene are MDHEN and SYDVKM. The CDR3 loop reads CASSFSGAAGANVLTF. For the CDR3, the DNA is TGTGCCAGCAGCTTTTCAGGGGCAGCGGGGGCCAACGTCCTGACTTTC.

The chain joins TRBV10-3 to TRBJ1-3, with D unclear. CDR3 length: 15 residues. Germline-derived CDR1 and CDR2 are ENHRY and SYGVKD. DNA of the CDR3: TGTACCCGCGGGGTACCGAAAAGCTCTGGAAACACCATATATTTT. Protein product: CTRGVPKSSGNTIYF.

This clonotype was seen repeatedly, ten times or more. V usage is TRBV10-2 and J usage is TRBJ2-7, with no clear D. In germline, CDR1 is WSHSY, CDR2 SAAADI. Trimming shortened V by 2 bases and J by 6 bases, and 5 bases separated the two germline ends. The CDR3 spans 11 residues. CDR3 bases: TGCGCCAGCAGTGAGGGGTTCGAGCAGTACTTC. This codes for CASSEGFEQYF.

CDR3 nucleotides: TGTGCCATCAAGAAAGAACGCGAATCCTACGAGCAGTACTTC. Translating it yields CAIKKERESYEQYF. This chain joins TRBV10-3 and TRBJ2-7; D not resolved. The CDR3 has 14 residues. The V end was cut by 7 bases, the J end by 1 base, with 14 bases between. Looked up from germline, CDR1 is ENHRY and CDR2 is SYGVKD.

Remarks on this clonotype: A read error may explain this, as a much larger clone is one base away. The rearrangement uses TRBV7-3 and TRBJ1-1; no firm D call. Germline V gene sequence: CDR1 SGHTA, CDR2 FQGTGA. CDR3 size: 9 residues. This CDR3 is CVSMSEAFF. The CDR3 DNA follows: TGTGTCAGCATGTCTGAAGCTTTCTTT.

This clonotype occurred a few times. The genes are TRBV7-8 and TRBJ2-5; D perhaps matches TRBD1 (6 bases). Germline-derived CDR1 and CDR2 are SGHVS and FQNEAQ. V was pared by 3 bases and J by 0 bases, with 11 bases between. The CDR3 is made up of 15 amino acids. Here the CDR3 DNA reads TGTGCCAGCAGCTTGGGAAGGACAGACCAAGAGACCCAGTACTTC. Residues: CASSLGRTDQETQYF.

V is TRBV20-1 and J is TRBJ1-1, with D hard to call. The length of the CDR3 is 16 residues. Trimming shortened V by 5 bases and J by 5 bases, and 24 bases separated the two germline ends. Germline CDR1 is DFQATT and CDR2 is SNEGSKA (reference sequence). The chain's CDR3 is CSAGFVAGSSGTEAFF. In nucleotides, the CDR3 is TGCAGTGCTGGGTTTGTCGCAGGTTCTTCGGGAACTGAAGCTTTCTTT.

The chain links TRBV25-1 to TRBJ2-2, with 7 bases matching TRBD2. The trim removed 11 bases at V and 0 bases at J, leaving 9 bases unmatched. Looked up from germline, CDR1 is MGHDK and CDR2 is SYGVNS. The CDR3 has 15 residues. The CDR3 spells CACDGGKSNTGELFF. Written as DNA, the CDR3 is TGTGCCTGTGACGGGGGGAAATCGAACACCGGGGAGCTGTTTTTT.

This clonotype is a singleton in its sample. One end of the junction fails to match germline, which may point to a read error. The chain has TRBV7-2 and TRBJ2-5, with 13 bases aligning to TRBD2. The CDR3 consists of 16 residues. Looked up from germline, CDR1 is SGHTA and CDR2 is FQGNSA. Here the CDR3 DNA reads TGTGCCAGCAGCCCGGGACTAGCGGGGAAGCAAGGGACCCAGTACTTC. Translated, it gives CASSPGLAGKQGTQYF. Filled out from reference TRBV7-2 and TRBJ2-5, the complete variable domain reads GAGVSQSPSNKVTEKGKDVELRCDPISGHTALYWYRQSLGQGLEFLIYFQGNSAPDKSGLPSDRFSAERTGGSVSTLTIQRTQQEDSAVYLCASSPGLAGKQGTQYFGPGTRLLVL.

The chain has TRBV2 and TRBJ1-5; possible D gene TRBD1, 5 bases. CDR1 and CDR2 (germline): SNHLY, FYNNEI. This CDR3 has 16 residues. The V and J ends lost 6 bases and 0 bases respectively, with 15 bases between them. The CDR3 is CASRITTQGSNQPQHF. The DNA for the CDR3 is TGTGCCAGCAGGATAACCACGCAGGGTAGCAATCAGCCCCAGCATTTT.

V is TRBV7-4 and J is TRBJ1-5; D ambiguous. Trimming stripped 3 bases from V and 1 base from J, with 37 bases between. Germline CDR1 is SGHVT and CDR2 is SQSDAQ. This CDR3 has 24 residues. The CDR3 here is CASSFSNWEIGPNPAWGSNQPQHF. CDR3 coding DNA: TGTGCCAGCAGCTTCAGCAACTGGGAGATAGGTCCGAATCCCGCCTGGGGAAGCAATCAGCCCCAGCATTTT.

This clonotype occurred many times. The genes are TRBV7-9 and TRBJ1-6, with D perhaps TRBD1 (6 bases). This CDR3 spans 17 amino acids. Trimming stripped 2 bases from V and 5 bases from J, with 16 bases between. CDR1 and CDR2 (germline): SEHNR, FQNEAQ (reference sequence). The CDR3 nucleotides are TGTGCCAGCAGCTTACGGACCGCCACAGGGCATAATTCACCCCTCCACTTT. Its translation is CASSLRTATGHNSPLHF.

V usage is TRBV29-1 and J usage is TRBJ1-1; D perhaps matches TRBD1 (6 bases). V lost 6 bases, J lost 5 bases, and 16 bases lay in between. The CDR3 loop spans 13 amino acids. Germline V gene sequence: CDR1 SQVTM, CDR2 ANQGSEA. The CDR3 coding sequence is TGCAGCGTAAGGACGGGGGCATGGACTGAAGCTTTCTTT. This encodes CSVRTGAWTEAFF.

About this clonotype itself: This sequence may be a read error, since a much larger clone differs from it by one base. The chain uses TRBV7-9 and TRBJ2-7, with 10 bases fitting TRBD2. Germline trimming cut 11 bases from V and 3 bases from J; bases unmatched to any gene: 10. Germline values: CDR1 SEHNR, CDR2 FQNEAQ (reference sequence). The CDR3 sequence is 14 residues long. The CDR3 loop reads CAGRRASGSYEQYF. In nucleotides, the CDR3 is TGTGCCGGCCGGAGAGCTAGCGGGAGCTACGAGCAGTACTTC. The complete variable domain, with remaining parts taken from reference TRBV7-9 and TRBJ2-7, reads DTGVSQNPRHKITKRGQNVTFRCDPISEHNRLYWYRQTLGQGPEFLTYFQNEAQLEKSRLLSDRFSAERPKGSFSTLEIQRTEQGDSAMYLCAGRRASGSYEQYFGPGTRLTVT.

There are many counts of this clonotype. The J gene is TRBJ1-3, the V gene TRBV7-8; perhaps TRBD1 as D (5 bases). Germline lookup yields CDR1 SGHVS and CDR2 FQNEAQ. The CDR3 length is 14 residues. With 1 base removed from V and 2 bases from J, the gap between germline ends came to 6 bases. The CDR3, as DNA: TGTGCCAGCAGCTTAGGACAGCCTGGAAACACCATATATTTT. Amino acids: CASSLGQPGNTIYF.

This clonotype was recorded a few times. This rearrangement joins TRBV7-2 to TRBJ2-7; TRBD2 matches at 8 bases. Trimming removed 4 bases from V and 6 bases from J; junction bases left unmatched: 8. Germline V gives CDR1 SGHTA, CDR2 FQGNSA. The CDR3 runs 14 residues. CDR3: CASSYLSTSGEQYF. DNA of the CDR3: TGTGCCAGCAGCTACCTTAGCACTAGCGGCGAGCAGTACTTC. Filled out from reference TRBV7-2 and TRBJ2-7, the complete variable domain reads GAGVSQSPSNKVTEKGKDVELRCDPISGHTALYWYRQSLGQGLEFLIYFQGNSAPDKSGLPSDRFSAERTGGSVSTLTIQRTQQEDSAVYLCASSYLSTSGEQYFGPGTRLTVT.

The gene calls are TRBV10-3 and TRBJ1-3; maybe TRBD1 (5 bases). This CDR3 spans 16 amino acids. Germline CDR1 reads ENHRY; CDR2 reads SYGVKD. V was cut by 3 bases and J by 4 bases, with 16 bases left in between. The CDR3 region has the DNA TGTGCCATCAGTGAAGCTGGCAGGGTATCCGGAAACACCATATATTTT. Residues: CAISEAGRVSGNTIYF.

The rearrangement uses TRBV7-3 and TRBJ2-7, with 7 bases identical to TRBD1. The J call may be mistaken, given a closer DNA end match to TRBJ2-1. CDR3 length: 16 residues. The germline gives CDR1 SGHTA, CDR2 FQGTGA. CDR3 nucleotide sequence: TGTGCCAGCAGCTTTCCCGGGACAGAAACCTACAATGAGCAGTTCTTC. The encoded protein is CASSFPGTETYNEQFF.